A single sample gave rise to the 23 T cell receptor beta chains below, sequenced in a study of T cells in women clearing cervical HPV infection. The data were produced by immunoSEQ multiplex PCR, yet TCRdb's version contains in-frame clones alone and is incomplete. The sample includes tens of thousands of clones. Specimen: blood buffy coat. These receptors all come from a woman aged 18 to 75 with a cervical HPV16 infection that either progressed to CIN3+ or cleared (not recorded which).

Notes on this clone: The read terminates 3 residues before the CDR3 end, so the remaining end is supplied by the germline J gene. The rearrangement links TRBV12-5 to TRBJ2-5, with D maybe TRBD1 (5 bases). The germline gives CDR1 LGHNT, CDR2 FRNRAP. The germline V and J ends were trimmed by 5 bases and 2 bases, with 18 bases remaining between them. The CDR3 consists of 16 residues. The CDR3 DNA, read in part, is TGTGCTAGTGGTCTGTTACTGGGGCAGACTCAAGAGACC. Protein: CASGLLLGQTQET. The full-length CDR3 reads as CASGLLLGQTQETQYF.

CDR3 DNA, as far as it was read: TGTGCCAGCAGCTTAGCCGGCGGAAAACACATC. It specifies CASSLAGGKHI. The whole CDR3 protein reads CASSLAGGKHIYTF. The J gene is TRBJ1-2, the V gene TRBV7-9; D is undetermined. With the read ending 3 residues before the CDR3 end, the germline J gene is used to fill in that end. Germline-derived CDR1 and CDR2 are SEHNR and FQNEAQ (reference sequence). The CDR3 is made up of 14 amino acids.

Turning to this clone: Coverage ceases 3 residues before the CDR3 finishes, and the germline J gene fills in the end. The J gene is TRBJ2-7, the V gene TRBV2; D perhaps matches TRBD1 (5 bases). Germline CDR1 SNHLY, CDR2 FYNNEI. This CDR3 contains 15 residues. Trimming pared 6 bases from V and 0 bases from J, leaving 15 bases between. The sequenced part of the CDR3 DNA is TGTGCCAGCAGAACCTCCCCAGGGTCCTCCTACGAG. This sequence encodes CASRTSPGSSYE. The CDR3 as a whole reads CASRTSPGSSYEQYF.

Turning to this clone: The missing CDR3 end, 3 residues past where the read stops, is filled in from the germline J gene. The chain uses TRBV20-1 and TRBJ2-7; D perhaps matches TRBD2 (6 bases). The CDR3 extends over 14 amino acids. V was clipped by 5 bases and J by 4 bases, with 18 bases between them. Germline V gene lookup returns CDR1 DFQATT and CDR2 SNEGSKA (reference sequence). CDR3 region: CSADRPGVGYEQYF. The CDR3 DNA, read in part, is TGCAGTGCTGACAGACCGGGGGTCGGGTACGAG.

Concerning this clone: At one end, the junction sequence differs from germline, possibly due to a read error. The read ends 3 residues before the CDR3 terminus; that terminus is restored from the germline J gene. The chain combines TRBV16 with TRBJ1-2; 7 bases agree with TRBD1. The CDR3 is 15 residues long. The germline V gene has CDR1 KGHSY and CDR2 FQNENV. Incomplete CDR3 DNA: TGTGCCAGCAACTCCGCAACAGGGGTTAACTACGGC. Translation: CASNSATGVNYG. The CDR3 in full is CASNSATGVNYGYTF. Complete variable domain (other parts from reference TRBV16 and TRBJ1-2): GEEVAQTPKHLVRGEGQKAKLYCAPIKGHSYVFWYQQVLKNEFKFLISFQNENVFDETGMPKERFSAKCLPNSPCSLEIQATKLEDSAVYFCASNSATGVNYGYTFGSGTRLTVV.

Worth noting for this clone: The missing CDR3 end, 3 residues past where the read stops, is filled in from the germline J gene. The rearrangement uses TRBV20-1 and TRBJ2-1; D is possibly TRBD1 (5 bases). V shed 1 base and J shed 6 bases, with 13 bases lying between them. The length of the CDR3 is 14 residues. Germline V gene sequence: CDR1 DFQATT, CDR2 SNEGSKA (reference sequence). The CDR3 protein is CSARALTELNEQFF. The sequenced part of the CDR3 DNA is TGCAGTGCTAGAGCTTTGACAGAGCTCAATGAG.

As concerns this clone: The missing CDR3 end, 3 residues past where the read stops, is filled in from the germline J gene. The chain joins TRBV20-1 to TRBJ1-3; D gene unclear. CDR1 DFQATT and CDR2 SNEGSKA come from the germline V gene (reference sequence). V lost 6 bases, J lost 2 bases, and 14 bases lay in between. This CDR3 is built from 14 residues. The CDR3 reads CSAAPRLTGNTIYF. CDR3 DNA (partial): TGCAGTGCGGCACCCAGGTTAACTGGAAACACC.

On this clone itself: The read stops 3 residues short of the end of the CDR3; the missing end is completed from the germline J gene. The chain employs TRBV7-2 and TRBJ2-2, with unresolved D. The CDR3 loop spans 13 amino acids. Trimming took off 5 bases at V and 5 bases at J, with 9 bases between the two ends. Germline-derived CDR1 and CDR2 are SGHTA and FQGNSA. The sequenced part of the CDR3 DNA is TGTGCCAGCAGCCCCCGGGTGACCGGGGAG. Translating it yields CASSPRVTGE. The entire CDR3 sequence reads CASSPRVTGELFF.

With regard to this clone: The CDR3 end lies 3 residues beyond the end of the read and is filled in from the germline J gene. At the DNA level, this CDR3 is encoded by other sequences in the same sample as well. This chain uses TRBV7-6 with TRBJ2-7, with TRBD1 identical over 8 bases. The CDR3 consists of 14 residues. CDR1 and CDR2 (germline): SGHVS, FNYEAQ. The junction had 6 bases not matched to a gene; V was cut back by 3 bases and J by 5 bases. The DNA read from the CDR3 is TGTGCCAGCAGCTTTCCAGGGGGCCCCCACGAG. It translates to CASSFPGGPHE. Given in full, the CDR3 is CASSFPGGPHEQYF. Supplemented by reference TRBV7-6 and TRBJ2-7, the full variable domain reads GAGVSQSPRYKVTKRGQDVALRCDPISGHVSLYWYRQALGQGPEFLTYFNYEAQQDKSGLPNDRFSAERPEGSISTLTIQRTEQRDSAMYRCASSFPGGPHEQYFGPGTRLTVT.

A remark on this clone: The CDR3 goes on 3 residues after the read ends, and that part is filled in from the germline J gene. The chain links TRBV19 to TRBJ1-2; 9 bases fit TRBD1. Germline values: CDR1 LNHDA, CDR2 SQIVND (reference sequence). The CDR3 covers 16 residues. J was trimmed by 4 bases and V by 3 bases; bases with no gene match: 9. The covered CDR3 bases are TGTGCCAGTAGTATGTGGGCCGGGACAGGGACCTATGGC. This encodes CASSMWAGTGTYG. The entire CDR3 reads CASSMWAGTGTYGYTF.

In regard to this clone: The CDR3 end lies 3 residues beyond the end of the read and is filled in from the germline J gene. The chain is built from TRBV20-1 and TRBJ1-2, with 8 bases matching TRBD1. Germline V CDR1 and CDR2: DFQATT, SNEGSKA (reference sequence). The CDR3 has 14 amino acids. The CDR3 DNA, read in part, is TGCAGTGCTAGAGAACCGGACAGGGCAAGCGGC. This gives the protein CSAREPDRASG. The entire CDR3 sequence reads CSAREPDRASGYTF.

Partial CDR3 DNA: TGCAGTGCTAGAGAAGACAGAACTAATGAAAAA. It is translated as CSAREDRTNEK. In full, the CDR3 is CSAREDRTNEKLFF. The chain carries TRBV20-1 and TRBJ1-4; TRBD1 might be the D (5 bases). The read stops 3 residues short of the end of the CDR3; the missing end is completed from the germline J gene. V was shortened by 0 bases and J by 1 base, with 6 bases between the two germline ends. Germline V lookup: CDR1 DFQATT, CDR2 SNEGSKA (reference sequence). The CDR3 totals 14 residues.

Worth noting for this clone: The read comes to an end 3 residues before the CDR3 does, leaving the germline J gene to fill in the end. The chain couples TRBV7-9 to TRBJ2-4, with D perhaps TRBD1 (6 bases). CDR1 and CDR2 from the germline V gene are SEHNR and FQNEAQ (reference sequence). The length of the CDR3 is 11 residues. The CDR3 spells CASPGAEGQYF. CDR3 DNA, as far as it was read: TGTGCCAGCCCAGGGGCTGAAGGT.

Concerning this clone itself: Coverage ceases 3 residues before the CDR3 finishes, and the germline J gene fills in the end. The same CDR3 can be traced to other DNA sequences in this sample. The chain joins TRBV18 to TRBJ1-3; D is possibly TRBD1 (5 bases). The germline V and J ends were trimmed by 1 base and 4 bases, with 11 bases remaining between them. Looked up from germline, CDR1 is KGHSH and CDR2 is LQKENI. The CDR3 length is 15 residues. CDR3 bases read: TGTGCCAGCTCACCACGGCAGGGTGAAGGAAACACC. It yields the protein CASSPRQGEGNT. From start to end, the CDR3 is CASSPRQGEGNTIYF.

The CDR3 sequence: CAWSVLAGGLAYNEQFF. Incomplete CDR3 DNA: TGTGCCTGGAGTGTTTTAGCGGGGGGGCTAGCCTACAATGAG. This chain joins TRBV30 and TRBJ2-1, with 11 positions matching TRBD2. The CDR3 is cut off 3 residues early in the read; its end comes from the germline J gene. V trimming: 0 bases; J trimming: 2 bases; junction bases outside the gene matches: 6. Germline CDR1 is GTSNPN and CDR2 is SVGIG (reference sequence). The CDR3 covers 17 residues.

Of note for this clone: The read comes to an end 3 residues before the CDR3 does, leaving the germline J gene to fill in the end. J is TRBJ2-1 and V is TRBV20-1; TRBD2 agrees at 10 bases. From germline, CDR1 is DFQATT and CDR2 SNEGSKA (reference sequence). The V gene end was trimmed by 3 bases and the J gene end by 7 bases; junction bases not matched to a gene: 6. The length of the CDR3 is 14 residues. CDR3 in amino acids: CSARHGTSDNEQFF. The sequenced CDR3 bases are TGCAGTGCTAGGCACGGGACTAGCGATAATGAG.

Points on this clone: The read stops 3 residues short of the end of the CDR3; the missing end is completed from the germline J gene. The V and J genes are TRBV20-1 and TRBJ2-3; 10 bases are a match to TRBD2. Unmatched junction bases numbered 5, after V lost 6 bases and J lost 2 bases. The CDR3 loop spans 14 amino acids. Per the germline V gene, CDR1 is DFQATT and CDR2 is SNEGSKA (reference sequence). This chain's CDR3 is CSAGLAAITDTQYF. The DNA read from the CDR3 is TGCAGTGCCGGACTAGCGGCCATCACAGATACG.

With regard to this clone: Its ends do not fully match the called genes, so a read error is possible. The read ends 3 residues early relative to the CDR3; the germline J gene fills the gap. Other DNA sequences in this specimen translate into the identical CDR3. This chain joins TRBV5-6 and TRBJ1-3, with 8 bases matching TRBD1. The V gene's germline CDR1 is SGHDT and CDR2 YYEEEE. The length of the CDR3 is 13 residues. The CDR3 loop is CASSLDRGYTIYF. The CDR3 bases that were read are TGTGCCAGCAGCCTCGACAGGGGTTACACA.

Note on this clone: The read falls 3 residues short of the CDR3 end, and the missing part is taken from the germline J gene. The chain joins TRBV14 to TRBJ2-2; TRBD1 matches 9 bases. Germline lookup yields CDR1 SGHDN and CDR2 FVKESK. This CDR3 has 17 residues. The CDR3 bases that were read are TGTGCCAGCAGTCAATTTGGGACAGGGTTTTTTAATTCACCG. This translates into CASSQFGTGFFNSP. The whole CDR3 sequence reads CASSQFGTGFFNSPLFF.

In regard to this clone: Read data end 3 residues before the CDR3 end; the end is taken from the germline J gene. This sequence joins TRBV29-1 and TRBJ2-5; possibly TRBD1 for D (5 bases). V was clipped by 4 bases and J by 1 base, with 16 bases between them. Germline CDR1 and CDR2: SQVTM and ANQGSEA. The CDR3 is made up of 15 amino acids. CDR3 bases read: TGCAGCGTTGTGGTGGGGCAGCCTATCCAAGAGACC. Translating it yields CSVVVGQPIQET. Given in full, the CDR3 is CSVVVGQPIQETQYF.

Of note for this clone: The DNA ends 3 residues before the CDR3 does, and the rest of the CDR3 is filled in from the germline J gene. This chain connects TRBV20-1 to TRBJ2-2; TRBD2 matches at 7 bases. CDR3 length equals 12 residues. Looked up from germline, CDR1 is DFQATT and CDR2 is SNEGSKA (reference sequence). Incomplete CDR3 DNA: TGCAGTGCGACCGAGCGGGGACTGAAG. It specifies CSATERGLK. The complete CDR3 protein is CSATERGLKLFF.

Partial CDR3 DNA: TGTGCCAGCAGCCCCCCTGGGGAGGGGAGCTCTGGGGCCAACGTA. Protein: CASSPPGEGSSGANV. The full CDR3 protein is CASSPPGEGSSGANVLFF. The chain uses TRBV7-3 and TRBJ1-4; D perhaps matches TRBD1 (5 bases). The CDR3 extends 3 residues past the end of the read, so its final part is completed from the germline J gene. The CDR3 runs to 18 residues. Germline CDR1 SGHTA, CDR2 FQGTGA.

Details on this clone: The CDR3 end falls 3 residues outside the read, so it is completed with the germline J gene. The gene calls are TRBV18 and TRBJ1-1, with D possibly being TRBD1 (5 bases). This CDR3 contains 15 residues. CDR1 KGHSH and CDR2 LQKENI come from the germline V gene. CDR3 amino acids: CASSPRADTLAGAFF. The CDR3 DNA, read in part, is TGTGCCAGCTCGCCCCGGGCGGACACCTTAGCCGGA.